This T cell receptor beta chain was identified during a study of cytomegalovirus exposure and HLA in healthy donors. Study-level results: TCR beta chain V- and J-gene trimming was linked, in a later analysis, to a missense variant in DCLRE1C.

Notes on this clone: The antigen is unknown. This specimen includes other DNA sequences encoding the same CDR3.

Researchers ran the PCR with 60 Vbeta and 13 Jbeta primers. Sequenced by immunoSEQ multiplex PCR; TCRdb stores in-frame clones only, minus some. The repertoire holds 100,000 or so clones, with over 70% as singletons. CDR3 size: 15 residues. The V gene lost 0 bases and the J gene lost 0 bases, with 10 bases spanning the gap. In germline, CDR1 is SGHNT, CDR2 YYREEE (reference sequence). Sequences were obtained from PBMCs. The genes are TRBV5-4 and TRBJ2-7; D gene unclear. The receptor was derived from a man younger than 45 in good health and CMV-seronegative. The CDR3 is CASSLEPVSSYEQYF. The CDR3 coding sequence is TGTGCCAGCAGCTTGGAGCCGGTGAGCTCCTACGAGCAGTACTTC.